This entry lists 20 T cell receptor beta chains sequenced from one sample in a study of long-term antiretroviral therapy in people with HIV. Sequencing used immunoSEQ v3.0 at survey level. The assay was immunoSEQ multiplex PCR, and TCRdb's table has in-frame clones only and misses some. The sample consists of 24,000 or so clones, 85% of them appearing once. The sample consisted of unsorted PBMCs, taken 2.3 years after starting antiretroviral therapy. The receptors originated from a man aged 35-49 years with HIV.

The CDR3 is CASSNREETQYF. In DNA, the CDR3 is TGTGCCAGTAGTAACAGGGAAGAGACCCAGTACTTC. The chain recombines TRBV19 with TRBJ2-5, with D maybe TRBD1 (6 bases). CDR3 length equals 12 residues. V dropped 4 bases and J dropped 3 bases, with 6 bases sitting between them. From germline, CDR1 is LNHDA and CDR2 SQIVND (reference sequence). Full variable domain (rest looked up from reference TRBV19 and TRBJ2-5): DGGITQSPKYLFRKEGQNVTLSCEQNLNHDAMYWYRQDPGQGLRLIYYSQIVNDFQKGDIAEGYSVSREKKESFPLTVTSAQKNPTAFYLCASSNREETQYFGPGTRLLVL.

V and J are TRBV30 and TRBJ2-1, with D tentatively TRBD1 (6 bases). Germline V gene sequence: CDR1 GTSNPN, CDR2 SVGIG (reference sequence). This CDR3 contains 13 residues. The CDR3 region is CATGTSSYNEQFF. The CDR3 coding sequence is TGTGCTACAGGGACGAGCTCCTACAATGAGCAGTTCTTC.

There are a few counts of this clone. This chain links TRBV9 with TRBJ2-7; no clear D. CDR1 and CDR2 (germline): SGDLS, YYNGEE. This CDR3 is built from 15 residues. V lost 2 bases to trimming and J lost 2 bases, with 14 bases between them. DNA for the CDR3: TGTGCCAGCAGCGTCGACGGAGATCAAACCTACGAGCAGTACTTC. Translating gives CASSVDGDQTYEQYF.

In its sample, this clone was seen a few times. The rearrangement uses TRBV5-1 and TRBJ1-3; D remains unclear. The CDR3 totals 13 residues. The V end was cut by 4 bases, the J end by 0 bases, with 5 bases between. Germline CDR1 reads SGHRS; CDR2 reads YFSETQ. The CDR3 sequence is CASSPFSGNTIYF. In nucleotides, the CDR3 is TGCGCCAGCAGCCCATTCTCTGGAAACACCATATATTTT.

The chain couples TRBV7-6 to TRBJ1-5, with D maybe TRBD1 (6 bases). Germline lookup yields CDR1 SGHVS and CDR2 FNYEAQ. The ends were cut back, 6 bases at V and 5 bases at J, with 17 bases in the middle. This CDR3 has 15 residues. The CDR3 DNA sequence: TGTGCCAGCAGTCTAAGATGGGGGCGGGATCAGCCCCAGCATTTT. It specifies CASSLRWGRDQPQHF.

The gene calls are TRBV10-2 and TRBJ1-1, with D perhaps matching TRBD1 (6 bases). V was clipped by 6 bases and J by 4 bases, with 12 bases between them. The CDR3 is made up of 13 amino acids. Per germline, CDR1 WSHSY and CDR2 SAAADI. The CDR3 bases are TGCGCCAGCAGGTTGGGGGCGCGCACTGAAGCTTTCTTT. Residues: CASRLGARTEAFF.

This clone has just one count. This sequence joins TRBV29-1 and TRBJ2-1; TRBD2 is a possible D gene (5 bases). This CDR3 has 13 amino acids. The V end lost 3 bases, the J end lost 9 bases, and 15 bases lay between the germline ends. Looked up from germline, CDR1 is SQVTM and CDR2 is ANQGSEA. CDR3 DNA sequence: TGCAGCGTTGACCCCGGGTTGGGAGTTGAGCAGTTCTTC. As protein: CSVDPGLGVEQFF.

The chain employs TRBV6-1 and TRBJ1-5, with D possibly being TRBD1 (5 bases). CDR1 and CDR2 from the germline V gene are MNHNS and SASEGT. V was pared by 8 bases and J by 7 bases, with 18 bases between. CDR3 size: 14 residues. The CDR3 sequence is CASRVRGRSQPQHF. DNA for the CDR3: TGTGCCAGCCGGGTTCGGGGGAGGAGCCAGCCCCAGCATTTT.

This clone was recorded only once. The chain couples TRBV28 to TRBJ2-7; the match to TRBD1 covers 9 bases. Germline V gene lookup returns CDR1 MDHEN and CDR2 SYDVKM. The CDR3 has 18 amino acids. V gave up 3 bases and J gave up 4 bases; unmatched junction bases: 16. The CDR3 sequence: CASSFRGQGQNNMYEQYF. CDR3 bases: TGTGCCAGCAGTTTTAGGGGACAGGGCCAAAACAATATGTACGAGCAGTACTTC.

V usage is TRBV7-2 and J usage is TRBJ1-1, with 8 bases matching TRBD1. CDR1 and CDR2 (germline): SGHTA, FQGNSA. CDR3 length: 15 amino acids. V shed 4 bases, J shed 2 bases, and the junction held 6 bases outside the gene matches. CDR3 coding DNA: TGTGCCAGCAGCTCAAGGACAGGGACAAACACTGAAGCTTTCTTT. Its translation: CASSSRTGTNTEAFF.

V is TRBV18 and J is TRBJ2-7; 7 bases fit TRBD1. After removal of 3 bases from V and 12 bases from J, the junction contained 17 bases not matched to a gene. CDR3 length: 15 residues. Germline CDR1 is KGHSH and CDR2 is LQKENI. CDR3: CASSPRQTGEGDRYF. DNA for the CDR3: TGTGCCAGCTCACCCCGTCAAACAGGGGAAGGGGATCGGTACTTC.

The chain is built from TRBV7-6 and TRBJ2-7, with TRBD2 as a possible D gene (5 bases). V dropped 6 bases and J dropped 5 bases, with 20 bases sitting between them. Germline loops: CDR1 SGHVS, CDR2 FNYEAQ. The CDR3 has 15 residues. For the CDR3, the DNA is TGTGCCAGCAGAGAGGGCCCGGGGTTTCTGAACGAGCAGTACTTC. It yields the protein CASREGPGFLNEQYF.

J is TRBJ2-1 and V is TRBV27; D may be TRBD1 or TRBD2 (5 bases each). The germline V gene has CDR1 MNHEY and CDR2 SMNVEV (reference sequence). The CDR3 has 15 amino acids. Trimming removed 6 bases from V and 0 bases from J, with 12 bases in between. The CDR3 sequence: CASRPGTSSYNEQFF. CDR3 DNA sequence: TGTGCCAGCAGGCCCGGGACCAGCTCCTACAATGAGCAGTTCTTC.

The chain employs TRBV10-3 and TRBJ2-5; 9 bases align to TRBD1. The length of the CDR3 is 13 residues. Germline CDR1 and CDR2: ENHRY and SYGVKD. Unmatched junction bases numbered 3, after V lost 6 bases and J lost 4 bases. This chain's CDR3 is CAIRGQGSETQYF. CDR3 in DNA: TGTGCCATCAGGGGACAGGGTTCAGAGACCCAGTACTTC.

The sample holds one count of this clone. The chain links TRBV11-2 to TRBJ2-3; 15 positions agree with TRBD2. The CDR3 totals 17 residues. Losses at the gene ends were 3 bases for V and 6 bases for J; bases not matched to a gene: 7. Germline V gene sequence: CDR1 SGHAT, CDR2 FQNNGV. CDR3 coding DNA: TGTGCCAGCAGCTTTACCGGGACTAGCGGGGGGAGGGATACGCAGTATTTT. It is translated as CASSFTGTSGGRDTQYF.

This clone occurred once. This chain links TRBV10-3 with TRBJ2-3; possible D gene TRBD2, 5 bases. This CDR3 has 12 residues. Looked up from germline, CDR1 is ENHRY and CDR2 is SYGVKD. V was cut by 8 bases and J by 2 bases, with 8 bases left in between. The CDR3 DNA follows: TGTGCCATCGGACTCAACACAGATACGCAGTATTTT. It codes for CAIGLNTDTQYF.

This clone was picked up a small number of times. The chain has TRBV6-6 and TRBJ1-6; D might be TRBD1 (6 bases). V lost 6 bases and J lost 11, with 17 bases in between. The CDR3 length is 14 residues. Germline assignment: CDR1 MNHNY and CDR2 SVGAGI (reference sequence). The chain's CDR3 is CASSTGIGWAPLHF. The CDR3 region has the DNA TGTGCCAGCAGCACAGGGATAGGGTGGGCACCCCTCCACTTT.

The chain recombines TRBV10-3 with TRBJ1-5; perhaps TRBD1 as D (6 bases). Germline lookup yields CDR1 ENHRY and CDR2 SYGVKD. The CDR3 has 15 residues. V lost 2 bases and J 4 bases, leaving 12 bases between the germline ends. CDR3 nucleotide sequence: TGTGCCATCAGTGAGACAGGGATTCTGAATCAGCCCCAGCATTTT. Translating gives CAISETGILNQPQHF.

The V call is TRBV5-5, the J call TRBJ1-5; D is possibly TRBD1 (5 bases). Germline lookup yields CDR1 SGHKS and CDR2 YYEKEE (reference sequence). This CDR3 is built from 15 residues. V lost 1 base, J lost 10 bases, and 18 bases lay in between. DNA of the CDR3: TGTGCCAGCAGCTTGATTGGCCGGGACCTCGATCCCCAGCATTTT. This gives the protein CASSLIGRDLDPQHF.

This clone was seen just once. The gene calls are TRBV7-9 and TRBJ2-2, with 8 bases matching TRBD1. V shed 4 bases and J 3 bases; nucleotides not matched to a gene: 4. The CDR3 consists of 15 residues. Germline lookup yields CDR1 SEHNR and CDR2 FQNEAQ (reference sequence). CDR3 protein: CASSSLGQDTGELFF. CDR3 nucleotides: TGTGCCAGCAGCTCCCTGGGACAGGACACCGGGGAGCTGTTTTTT.